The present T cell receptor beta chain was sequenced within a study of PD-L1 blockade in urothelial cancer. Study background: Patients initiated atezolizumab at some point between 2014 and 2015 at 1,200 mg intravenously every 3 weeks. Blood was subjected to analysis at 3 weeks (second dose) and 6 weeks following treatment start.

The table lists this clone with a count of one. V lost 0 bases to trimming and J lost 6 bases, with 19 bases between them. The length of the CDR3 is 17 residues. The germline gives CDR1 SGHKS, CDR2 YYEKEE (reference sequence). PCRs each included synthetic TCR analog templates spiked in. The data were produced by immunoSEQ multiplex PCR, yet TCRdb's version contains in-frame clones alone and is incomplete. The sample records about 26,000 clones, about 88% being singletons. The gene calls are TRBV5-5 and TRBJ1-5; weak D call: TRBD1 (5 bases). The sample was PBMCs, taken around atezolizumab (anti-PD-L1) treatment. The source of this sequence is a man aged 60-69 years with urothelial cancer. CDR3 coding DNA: TGTGCCAGCAGCTTGGCGGCAGGGTTAGGCTCCGGTCAGCCCCAGCATTTT. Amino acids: CASSLAAGLGSGQPQHF. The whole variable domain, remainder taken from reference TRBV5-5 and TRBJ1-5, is DAGVTQSPTHLIKTRGQQVTLRCSPISGHKSVSWYQQVLGQGPQFIFQYYEKEERGRGNFPDRFSARQFPNYSSELNVNALLLGDSALYLCASSLAAGLGSGQPQHFGDGTRLSIL.